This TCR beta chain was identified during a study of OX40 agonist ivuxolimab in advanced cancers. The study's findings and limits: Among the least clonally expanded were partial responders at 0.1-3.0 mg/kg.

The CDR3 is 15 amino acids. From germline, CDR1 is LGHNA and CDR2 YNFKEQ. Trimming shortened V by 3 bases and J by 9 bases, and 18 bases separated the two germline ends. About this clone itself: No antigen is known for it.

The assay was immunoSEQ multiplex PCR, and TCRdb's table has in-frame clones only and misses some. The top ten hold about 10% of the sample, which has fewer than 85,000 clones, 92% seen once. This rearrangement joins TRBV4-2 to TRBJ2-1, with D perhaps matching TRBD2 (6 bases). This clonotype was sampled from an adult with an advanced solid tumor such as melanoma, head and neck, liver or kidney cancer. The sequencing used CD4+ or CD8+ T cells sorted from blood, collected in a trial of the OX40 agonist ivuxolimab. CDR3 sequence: CASSHPGVDSSEQFF. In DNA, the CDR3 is TGTGCCAGCAGCCACCCGGGGGTGGATTCCAGTGAGCAGTTCTTC.